Below are 27 T cell receptor beta chains sequenced from a single sample in a study of response to subunit inactivated influenza vaccine. TCRdb recomputed calls from the RT-PCR reads with MiXCR, one row per CDR3 protein. Among approximately 700,000 distinct CDR3 sequences, around 14% were seen once, and the ten largest hold around 7%. Sample: PBMCs from blood, taken around two weeks before vaccination. Receptor source: a man between 50 and 59 years old who received an inactivated influenza vaccine.

This clonotype has a handful of counts. The chain joins TRBV4-1 to TRBJ2-6, with 9 bases lining up with TRBD2. J lost 0 bases, V lost 2 bases, and 5 bases had no gene match. CDR1 and CDR2 from the germline V gene are MGHRA and YSYEKL. There are 18 residues in the CDR3. The CDR3, as DNA: TGCGCCAGCAGCCAATGGCGGGGGGGCTACTCTGGGGCCAACGTCCTGACTTTC. This translates into CASSQWRGGYSGANVLTF.

Only a few counts were recorded for this clonotype. This chain links TRBV6-2 or TRBV6-3 with TRBJ2-3, with TRBD2 matching over 7 bases. Germline V gene data show CDR1 as MNHEY and CDR2 as SVGEGT. With 0 bases clipped from V and 8 bases from J, the junction kept 8 bases outside the gene matches. This CDR3 contains 15 residues. CDR3 protein: CASSYSIPSGATQYF. DNA of the CDR3: TGTGCCAGCAGTTACTCGATACCTAGCGGAGCTACGCAGTATTTT.

V gene TRBV2 combines with J gene TRBJ2-3; TRBD2 aligns across 12 bases. Germline values: CDR1 SNHLY, CDR2 FYNNEI. This CDR3 region has 14 residues. The ends lost 9 bases at V and 6 bases at J; junction bases unmatched: 7. The CDR3 spells CARRLAGEKDTQYF. CDR3 coding DNA: TGTGCCAGACGACTAGCGGGAGAAAAGGATACGCAGTATTTT.

In this sample, this clonotype turned up a few times. V usage is TRBV7-9 and J usage is TRBJ1-1; no reliable D call. CDR1 is SEHNR and CDR2 is FQNEAQ in the germline V gene (reference sequence). V lost 5 bases to trimming and J lost 5 bases, with 15 bases between them. The length of the CDR3 is 14 residues. The CDR3: CASSITPSETEAFF. The CDR3 nucleotides are TGTGCCAGCAGCATTACCCCAAGTGAAACTGAAGCTTTCTTT. Together with reference TRBV7-9 and TRBJ1-1, the CDR3 gives the full variable domain: DTGVSQNPRHKITKRGQNVTFRCDPISEHNRLYWYRQTLGQGPEFLTYFQNEAQLEKSRLLSDRFSAERPKGSFSTLEIQRTEQGDSAMYLCASSITPSETEAFFGQGTRLTVV.

This clonotype appeared a few times. The chain links TRBV4-2 to TRBJ2-4, with TRBD2 identical over 7 bases. The length of the CDR3 is 13 residues. V was clipped by 8 bases and J by 7 bases; unmatched bases: 8. Per the germline V gene, CDR1 is LGHNA and CDR2 is YNFKEQ. CDR3 region: CASARGLENIQYF. For the CDR3, the DNA is TGTGCCAGCGCACGTGGACTAGAGAACATTCAGTACTTC.

CDR3 DNA sequence: TGTGCCAGCAGTATGGCCTACGAGCAGTACTTC. It yields the protein CASSMAYEQYF. The rearrangement joins TRBV28 to TRBJ2-7; D not certain. Per germline, CDR1 MDHEN and CDR2 SYDVKM. This CDR3 region has 11 residues. Trimming pared 5 bases from V and 2 bases from J, leaving 4 bases between.

The chain uses TRBV6-1 and TRBJ2-2, with 8 positions matching TRBD1. The CDR3 contains 16 residues. V lost 2 bases to trimming and J lost 5 bases; unmatched junction nucleotides: 7. The germline V gene has CDR1 MNHNS and CDR2 SASEGT. The CDR3: CASSEPWTGRTGELFF. CDR3 nucleotides: TGTGCCAGCAGTGAACCTTGGACAGGGCGTACCGGGGAGCTGTTTTTT.

This clonotype was counted between two and nine times. The gene calls are TRBV20-1 and TRBJ2-3; D gene uncertain. With 8 bases removed from V and 4 bases from J, the gap between germline ends came to 22 bases. The CDR3 is made up of 15 amino acids. CDR1 DFQATT and CDR2 SNEGSKA come from the germline V gene (reference sequence). The CDR3 nucleotides are TGCAGTAACTCTGGCTTGGCAGACGCAGCAGATACGCAGTATTTT. Translated, it gives CSNSGLADAADTQYF.

This clonotype was found a few times. J is TRBJ2-1 and V is TRBV10-3; 8 nucleotides agree with TRBD2. Germline V gene lookup returns CDR1 ENHRY and CDR2 SYGVKD. The CDR3 loop spans 15 amino acids. J gave up 6 bases and V 0 bases, and 4 bases lay outside the gene matches. CDR3 sequence reads: CAISESVGRANEQFF. CDR3 in DNA: TGTGCCATCAGTGAGTCGGTCGGGAGGGCCAATGAGCAGTTCTTC.

The chain recombines TRBV9 with TRBJ2-3, with D possibly being TRBD2 (5 bases). Per the germline V gene, CDR1 is SGDLS and CDR2 is YYNGEE. Between the trimmed V and J ends, which lost 3 bases and 0 bases, there was a span of 8 bases. This CDR3 has 14 residues. DNA of the CDR3: TGTGCCAGCAGCGGAAGCGGTAGCACAGATACGCAGTATTTT. This gives the protein CASSGSGSTDTQYF. Together with reference TRBV9 and TRBJ2-3, the CDR3 gives the full variable domain: DSGVTQTPKHLITATGQRVTLRCSPRSGDLSVYWYQQSLDQGLQFLIQYYNGEERAKGNILERFSAQQFPDLHSELNLSSLELGDSALYFCASSGSGSTDTQYFGPGTRLTVL.

This clonotype was seen more than once but under ten times. CDR3 residues: CASRNRVAGAESGGQYF. CDR3 nucleotides: TGCGCCAGCAGGAATAGGGTAGCGGGGGCCGAGTCTGGTGGGCAGTATTTT. This chain uses TRBV5-1 with TRBJ2-3, with TRBD2 identical over 9 bases. V lost 5 bases, J lost 11 bases, and 21 bases stayed unmatched. The CDR3 contains 17 residues. Per the germline V gene, CDR1 is SGHRS and CDR2 is YFSETQ. Full variable domain (outside the CDR3, taken from reference TRBV5-1 and TRBJ2-3): KAGVTQTPRYLIKTRGQQVTLSCSPISGHRSVSWYQQTPGQGLQFLFEYFSETQRNKGNFPGRFSGRQFSNSRSEMNVSTLELGDSALYLCASRNRVAGAESGGQYFGPGTRLTVL.

This chain uses TRBV28 with TRBJ2-7; D possibly matches TRBD1 or TRBD2 (5 bases each). Trimming left V 2 bases short and J 7 bases short, with 12 bases between. The CDR3 runs 13 residues. Germline V gene lookup returns CDR1 MDHEN and CDR2 SYDVKM. The CDR3 region has the DNA TGTGCCAGCAGTTTAGGGACCGCGGATGAGCAGTACTTC. This encodes CASSLGTADEQYF.

This clonotype was picked up a small number of times. The chain carries TRBV18 and TRBJ2-5; D not certain. In germline, CDR1 is KGHSH, CDR2 LQKENI. This CDR3 comprises 14 residues. Trimming removed 4 bases from V and 5 bases from J, with 14 bases in between. In nucleotides, the CDR3 is TGTGCCAGCTCACAAAACGCTCGCCAGGAGACCCAGTACTTC. It specifies CASSQNARQETQYF.

V is TRBV7-9 and J is TRBJ2-1, with D maybe TRBD2 (6 bases). The germline V gene has CDR1 SEHNR and CDR2 FQNEAQ (reference sequence). Trimming pared 3 bases from V and 10 bases from J, leaving 19 bases between. CDR3 length: 15 residues. The CDR3 DNA reads as TGTGCCAGCAGCTTCTTCGGCGGGGCCCGTAAGGAGCAGTTCTTC. This codes for CASSFFGGARKEQFF. Using reference TRBV7-9 and TRBJ2-1 for the parts outside the CDR3, the full variable domain is DTGVSQNPRHKITKRGQNVTFRCDPISEHNRLYWYRQTLGQGPEFLTYFQNEAQLEKSRLLSDRFSAERPKGSFSTLEIQRTEQGDSAMYLCASSFFGGARKEQFFGPGTRLTVL.

V usage is TRBV20-1 and J usage is TRBJ2-1; 10 positions agree with TRBD1. With 0 bases clipped from V and 7 bases from J, the junction kept 6 bases outside the gene matches. Germline-derived CDR1 and CDR2 are DFQATT and SNEGSKA (reference sequence). The CDR3 contains 15 residues. CDR3 sequence reads: CSARDGTGAGNEQFF. CDR3 nucleotide sequence: TGCAGTGCTAGAGATGGGACAGGGGCCGGTAATGAGCAGTTCTTC.

There are a few counts of this clonotype. V gene TRBV7-2 combines with J gene TRBJ1-1; a weak D match, TRBD1 (6 bases). Germline V gene sequence: CDR1 SGHTA, CDR2 FQGNSA. This CDR3 has 14 residues. Trimming removed 5 bases from V and 6 bases from J, with 16 bases in between. The CDR3 here is CASSLRQALSEAFF. In DNA, the CDR3 is TGTGCCAGCAGCCTTCGACAGGCCCTATCTGAAGCTTTCTTT.

This clonotype was detected ten times or more. The rearrangement links TRBV29-1 to TRBJ2-5; D uncertain. Per germline, CDR1 SQVTM and CDR2 ANQGSEA. The V end lost 2 bases, the J end lost 4 bases, and 5 bases lay between the germline ends. The CDR3 has 11 residues. CDR3 bases: TGCAGCGTTGAAAGGCGAGAGACCCAGTACTTC. Protein sequence: CSVERRETQYF.

The CDR3 DNA reads as TGTGCCAGCAGTTTATCGCCACCTGGGCCCAATGAGCAGTTCTTC. It encodes CASSLSPPGPNEQFF. The chain carries TRBV12-3 or TRBV12-4 and TRBJ2-1; D is uncertain. This CDR3 spans 15 amino acids. V dropped 2 bases and J dropped 6 bases, with 14 bases sitting between them.

This clonotype was seen ten or more times. This chain links TRBV20-1 with TRBJ2-7; D not certain. V dropped 1 base and J dropped 0 bases, with 4 bases sitting between them. The length of the CDR3 is 12 residues. Germline V lookup: CDR1 DFQATT, CDR2 SNEGSKA (reference sequence). This CDR3 reads CSARGGSYEQYF. CDR3 bases: TGCAGTGCTAGAGGCGGCTCCTACGAGCAGTACTTC.

There are a few counts of this clonotype. This rearrangement joins TRBV6-2 or TRBV6-3 to TRBJ2-7; D is ambiguous. The V and J ends lost 0 bases and 3 bases respectively, with 12 bases between them. This CDR3 region has 15 residues. Germline V CDR1 and CDR2: MNHEY, SVGEGT. The CDR3 region has the DNA TGTGCCAGCAGTTACTCGAGGCAGAGTCTCTACGAGCAGTACTTC. Amino acid sequence: CASSYSRQSLYEQYF.

V and J are TRBV18 and TRBJ2-2; D not certain. There are 14 residues in the CDR3. CDR1 and CDR2 (germline): KGHSH, LQKENI. Trimming stripped 3 bases from V and 5 bases from J, with 10 bases between. DNA of the CDR3: TGTGCCAGCTCACCGTTTAGTCGTACCGGGGAGCTGTTTTTT. It specifies CASSPFSRTGELFF.

This clonotype was counted many times. The V gene is TRBV4-1, the J gene TRBJ1-2; perhaps TRBD1 as D (6 bases). V was shortened by 0 bases and J by 5 bases, with 16 bases between the two germline ends. CDR3 length: 16 residues. Germline V gives CDR1 MGHRA, CDR2 YSYEKL. CDR3 region: CASSQEGGASSYGYTF. CDR3 in DNA: TGCGCCAGCAGCCAAGAAGGGGGGGCGAGTAGTTATGGCTACACCTTC.

V is TRBV18 and J is TRBJ1-1; unclear D gene. This CDR3 comprises 14 residues. V shed 5 bases and J shed 1 base, with 11 bases lying between them. Germline-derived CDR1 and CDR2 are KGHSH and LQKENI. CDR3 protein: CASSLQSQNTEAFF. CDR3 DNA: TGTGCCAGCTCATTACAGAGCCAGAACACTGAAGCTTTCTTT.

This rearrangement joins TRBV12-5 to TRBJ2-5, with TRBD1 matching 8 bases. The CDR3 covers 15 residues. Germline V gene sequence: CDR1 LGHNT, CDR2 FRNRAP. The V and J ends lost 2 bases and 5 bases, in that order; junction bases with no gene match: 7. The CDR3 DNA follows: TGTGCTAGTGGTTTGACCCTGACAGGGGTTGAGACCCAGTACTTC. This translates into CASGLTLTGVETQYF.

The gene calls are TRBV4-3 and TRBJ2-3; 9 bases align to TRBD1. After removal of 0 bases from V and 2 bases from J, the junction contained 9 bases not matched to a gene. The V gene's germline CDR1 is LGHNA and CDR2 YSLEER. This CDR3 comprises 18 residues. The CDR3 loop is CASSQELQGARVTDTQYF. CDR3 DNA sequence: TGCGCCAGCAGCCAAGAACTACAGGGGGCACGGGTCACAGATACGCAGTATTTT.

This clonotype turned up a few times. The chain joins TRBV29-1 to TRBJ2-7; D could derive from TRBD1 or TRBD2 (5 bases each). CDR3 length equals 13 residues. Between the trimmed V and J ends, which lost 6 bases and 5 bases, there was a span of 17 bases. Germline lookup yields CDR1 SQVTM and CDR2 ANQGSEA. The CDR3 spells CSVVDAGRHEQYF. The DNA for the CDR3 is TGCAGCGTCGTAGACGCAGGGAGACACGAGCAGTACTTC.

This clonotype occurred a few times. The chain uses TRBV5-5 and TRBJ2-5; D ambiguous. V was trimmed by 0 bases and J by 7 bases, leaving 10 bases between them. Germline V gene data show CDR1 as SGHKS and CDR2 as YYEKEE (reference sequence). This CDR3 is 13 amino acids long. CDR3 sequence reads: CASSLVSHGTQYF. The DNA of the CDR3 is TGTGCCAGCAGCTTGGTTTCCCACGGGACCCAGTACTTC.